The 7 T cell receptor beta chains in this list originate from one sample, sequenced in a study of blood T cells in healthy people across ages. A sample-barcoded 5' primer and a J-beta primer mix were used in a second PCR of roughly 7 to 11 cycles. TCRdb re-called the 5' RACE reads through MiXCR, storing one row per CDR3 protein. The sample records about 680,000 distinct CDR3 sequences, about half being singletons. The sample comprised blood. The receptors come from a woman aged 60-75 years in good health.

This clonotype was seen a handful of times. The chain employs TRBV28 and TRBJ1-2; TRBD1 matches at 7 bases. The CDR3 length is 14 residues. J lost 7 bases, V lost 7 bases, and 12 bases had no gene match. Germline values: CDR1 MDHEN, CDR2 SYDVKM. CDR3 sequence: CASTLDRVSPGYTF. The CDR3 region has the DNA TGTGCCAGCACTCTCGACAGGGTCTCGCCTGGCTACACCTTC.

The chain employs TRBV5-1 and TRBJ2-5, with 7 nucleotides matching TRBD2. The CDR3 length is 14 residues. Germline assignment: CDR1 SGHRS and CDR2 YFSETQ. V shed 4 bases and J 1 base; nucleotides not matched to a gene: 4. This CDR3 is CASSQLAIQETQYF. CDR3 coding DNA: TGCGCCAGCAGCCAACTAGCGATCCAAGAGACCCAGTACTTC. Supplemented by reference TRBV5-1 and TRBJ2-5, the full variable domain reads KAGVTQTPRYLIKTRGQQVTLSCSPISGHRSVSWYQQTPGQGLQFLFEYFSETQRNKGNFPGRFSGRQFSNSRSEMNVSTLELGDSALYLCASSQLAIQETQYFGPGTRLLVL.

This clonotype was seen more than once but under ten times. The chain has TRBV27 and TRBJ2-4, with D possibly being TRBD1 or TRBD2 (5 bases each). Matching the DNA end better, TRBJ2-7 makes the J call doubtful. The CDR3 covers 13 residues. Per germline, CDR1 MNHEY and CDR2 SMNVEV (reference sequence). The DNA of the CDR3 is TGTGCCAGCAGTTTAGAGAGGGGTCACGAGCAGTACTTC. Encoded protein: CASSLERGHEQYF.

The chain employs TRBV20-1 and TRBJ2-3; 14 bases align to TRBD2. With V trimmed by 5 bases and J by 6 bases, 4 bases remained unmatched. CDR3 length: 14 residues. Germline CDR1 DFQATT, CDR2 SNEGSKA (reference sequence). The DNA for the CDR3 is TGCAGTGCTGGGACTAGCGGGAGTGGTGATACGCAGTATTTT. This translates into CSAGTSGSGDTQYF.

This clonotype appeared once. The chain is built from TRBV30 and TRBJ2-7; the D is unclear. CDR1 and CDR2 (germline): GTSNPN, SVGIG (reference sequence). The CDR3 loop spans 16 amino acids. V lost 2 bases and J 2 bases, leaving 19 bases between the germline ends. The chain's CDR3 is CAWSRGFSKVPYEQYF. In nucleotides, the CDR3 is TGTGCCTGGAGTCGAGGATTCAGTAAAGTTCCCTACGAGCAGTACTTC.

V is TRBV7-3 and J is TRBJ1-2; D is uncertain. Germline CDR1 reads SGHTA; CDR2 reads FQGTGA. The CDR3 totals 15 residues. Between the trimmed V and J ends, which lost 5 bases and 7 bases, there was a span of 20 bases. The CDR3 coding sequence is TGTGCCAGCAGCCCCTTCATTGGGTTCGGATCTGGCTACACCTTC. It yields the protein CASSPFIGFGSGYTF.

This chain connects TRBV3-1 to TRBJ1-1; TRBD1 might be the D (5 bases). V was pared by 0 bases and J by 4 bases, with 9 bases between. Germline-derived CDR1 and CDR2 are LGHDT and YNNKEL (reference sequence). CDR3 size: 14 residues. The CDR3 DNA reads TGTGCCAGCAGCCAAGACAGGGAAGTCACTGAAGCTTTCTTT. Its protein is CASSQDREVTEAFF. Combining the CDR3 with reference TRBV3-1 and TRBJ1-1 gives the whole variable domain DTAVSQTPKYLVTQMGNDKSIKCEQNLGHDTMYWYKQDSKKFLKIMFSYNNKELIINETVPNRFSPKSPDKAHLNLHINSLELGDSAVYFCASSQDREVTEAFFGQGTRLTVV.